This passage covers 32 T cell receptor beta chains from one sample sequenced in a study of blood T cell repertoires in COVID-19. The method was immunoSEQ multiplex PCR; TCRdb's version includes in-frame clones alone and lacks a portion of them. Of some 260,000 clones in the sample, under 95% were seen once. The sequenced sample was PBMCs or T cells enriched from blood (not recorded which). These receptors were obtained from a woman aged 18-29 years who had recovered from COVID-19.

This rearrangement joins TRBV3-1 (or the pseudogene TRBV3-2) to TRBJ1-2; 7 nucleotides line up with TRBD1. Germline CDR1 and CDR2: LGHDT and YNNKEL (reference sequence). The length of the CDR3 is 15 residues. The V segment lost 0 bases and the J segment 7 bases; nucleotides outside the gene matches: 8. This chain's CDR3 is CASSQEPQGYSGYTF. For the CDR3, the DNA is TGTGCCAGCAGCCAAGAGCCACAGGGGTACTCTGGCTACACCTTC.

The chain combines TRBV24-1 with TRBJ2-2; the match to TRBD2 covers 13 bases. The CDR3 is 15 residues long. The junction had 4 bases not matched to a gene; V was cut back by 9 bases and J by 4 bases. From germline, CDR1 is KGHDR and CDR2 SFDVKD. The CDR3 nucleotides are TGTGCCACCTCCTGGACTAGCGGGGGCACCGGGGAGCTGTTTTTT. It codes for CATSWTSGGTGELFF.

V gene TRBV7-3 combines with J gene TRBJ1-1; maybe TRBD1 (6 bases). CDR1 is SGHTA and CDR2 is FQGTGA in the germline V gene. The CDR3 is 15 amino acids. Trimming stripped 2 bases from V and 5 bases from J, with 15 bases between. CDR3 DNA sequence: TGTGCCAGCAGCTTAGGCGGAACAGGGAGAACTGAAGCTTTCTTT. Its translation: CASSLGGTGRTEAFF.

The V gene is TRBV11-3, the J gene TRBJ1-6; no reliable D call. V was shortened by 1 base and J by 9 bases, with 7 bases between the two germline ends. The CDR3 is 13 residues long. The germline V gene encodes CDR1 SGHNT and CDR2 YENEEA. The CDR3 region has the DNA TGTGCCAGCAGCTTAGTTCCAGGTTCACCCCTCCACTTT. It codes for CASSLVPGSPLHF. Using reference TRBV11-3 and TRBJ1-6 for the parts outside the CDR3, the full variable domain is EAGVVQSPRYKIIEKKQPVAFWCNPISGHNTLYWYLQNLGQGPELLIRYENEEAVDDSQLPKDRFSAERLKGVDSTLKIQPAELGDSAVYLCASSLVPGSPLHFGNGTRLTVT.

The chain is built from TRBV10-3 and TRBJ2-3; D not certain. The CDR3 consists of 13 residues. Between the trimmed V and J ends, which lost 7 bases and 0 bases, there was a span of 8 bases. In germline, CDR1 is ENHRY, CDR2 SYGVKD. The DNA of the CDR3 is TGTGCCATCACCCCGGTTAGCACAGATACGCAGTATTTT. Residues: CAITPVSTDTQYF.

This clone came up a few times. The chain is built from TRBV28 and TRBJ2-5; TRBD2 aligns across 8 bases. Germline values: CDR1 MDHEN, CDR2 SYDVKM. V lost 10 bases to trimming and J lost 0 bases; unmatched junction nucleotides: 7. The CDR3 runs 14 residues. The CDR3, as DNA: TGTGCCACCGCAGGCGGGGGGAACCAAGAGACCCAGTACTTC. Encoded protein: CATAGGGNQETQYF.

The chain uses TRBV19 and TRBJ1-4, with 9 positions matching TRBD1. In germline, CDR1 is LNHDA, CDR2 SQIVND (reference sequence). Trimming took 6 bases from V and 10 from J; bases not matched to a gene: 9. This CDR3 spans 14 amino acids. The CDR3 protein is CASSYGQGSGKLFF. The DNA of the CDR3 is TGTGCCAGTAGCTATGGACAGGGGAGCGGAAAACTGTTTTTT.

The chain has TRBV7-9 and TRBJ1-6, with D perhaps matching TRBD1 (5 bases). Looked up from germline, CDR1 is SEHNR and CDR2 is FQNEAQ (reference sequence). Deletions cut 10 bases from V and 5 bases from J, with 12 bases between. This CDR3 has 13 residues. DNA for the CDR3: TGTGCCACAATGACAGCTAATAATTCACCCCTCCACTTT. Protein product: CATMTANNSPLHF.

The CDR3 here is CASSYSNPTGFEQYF. The CDR3 region has the DNA TGTGCCAGCAGTTACTCGAACCCCACAGGGTTCGAGCAGTACTTC. The rearrangement uses TRBV6-2 or TRBV6-3 and TRBJ2-7; the D gene is possibly TRBD1 (6 bases). The V and J ends lost 0 bases and 6 bases respectively, with 15 bases between them. The germline CDR1 and CDR2 sequences are MNHEY and SVGEGT. The CDR3 sequence is 15 residues long.

V and J are TRBV19 and TRBJ1-1, with D perhaps matching TRBD1 (5 bases). In germline, CDR1 is LNHDA, CDR2 SQIVND (reference sequence). V was trimmed by 5 bases and J by 5 bases, leaving 18 bases between them. This CDR3 is 15 amino acids long. CDR3 amino acids: CASSSETGGETEAFF. The CDR3 bases are TGTGCCAGTAGTTCAGAAACGGGGGGAGAGACTGAAGCTTTCTTT. The complete variable domain, with remaining parts taken from reference TRBV19 and TRBJ1-1, reads DGGITQSPKYLFRKEGQNVTLSCEQNLNHDAMYWYRQDPGQGLRLIYYSQIVNDFQKGDIAEGYSVSREKKESFPLTVTSAQKNPTAFYLCASSSETGGETEAFFGQGTRLTVV.

This chain connects TRBV2 to TRBJ2-2; weak D call: TRBD2 (5 bases). Trimming cost V 5 bases and J 1 base, with 11 bases left between them. From germline, CDR1 is SNHLY and CDR2 FYNNEI. This CDR3 comprises 15 residues. CDR3 sequence (DNA): TGTGCCAGCAGTCAGAGGGCAGGGAACACCGGGGAGCTGTTTTTT. It specifies CASSQRAGNTGELFF.

The genes are TRBV3-1 (or the pseudogene TRBV3-2) and TRBJ2-5, with TRBD2 matching over 7 bases. The germline gives CDR1 LGHDT, CDR2 YNNKEL (reference sequence). With 11 bases clipped from V and 0 bases from J, the junction kept 24 bases outside the gene matches. This CDR3 is 19 amino acids long. The CDR3 sequence is CAQRSDRSGEIIYQETQYF. The CDR3, as DNA: TGTGCCCAAAGGTCGGATCGGAGCGGGGAGATAATATACCAAGAGACCCAGTACTTC.

This rearrangement joins TRBV5-4 to TRBJ2-7; 8 bases map to TRBD2. The V segment lost 1 base and the J segment 0 bases; nucleotides outside the gene matches: 9. Looked up from germline, CDR1 is SGHNT and CDR2 is YYREEE (reference sequence). The CDR3 is 17 residues long. CDR3 region: CASSLMLAGSRSYEQYF. The CDR3 coding sequence is TGTGCCAGCAGCTTGATGCTAGCGGGCTCGCGCTCCTACGAGCAGTACTTC.

The chain is built from TRBV19 and TRBJ1-1, with 9 bases aligning to TRBD1. CDR3 length: 14 amino acids. Germline V gene lookup returns CDR1 LNHDA and CDR2 SQIVND (reference sequence). J lost 3 bases, V lost 3 bases, and 2 bases had no gene match. Written as DNA, the CDR3 is TGTGCCAGTAGTATCCGGGACAGGGACACTGAAGCTTTCTTT. Translating gives CASSIRDRDTEAFF.

V is TRBV20-1 and J is TRBJ1-1; the D is unclear. This CDR3 is 11 amino acids long. Between the trimmed V and J ends, which lost 7 bases and 1 base, there was a span of 7 bases. The germline V gene encodes CDR1 DFQATT and CDR2 SNEGSKA (reference sequence). The CDR3 nucleotides read TGCAGTGTTTCCGGGAACACTGAAGCTTTCTTT. Its translation: CSVSGNTEAFF.

The rearrangement joins TRBV6-5 to TRBJ2-5; TRBD1 aligns across 8 bases. The CDR3 is 15 residues long. Germline V gene data show CDR1 as MNHEY and CDR2 as SVGAGI. The V segment lost 4 bases and the J segment 0 bases; nucleotides outside the gene matches: 4. CDR3 nucleotides: TGTGCCAGCAGTTCGGACAGGGCGTACCAAGAGACCCAGTACTTC. Translated, it gives CASSSDRAYQETQYF.

The chain is built from TRBV5-4 and TRBJ2-1; D is perhaps TRBD2 (5 bases). Trimming stripped 3 bases from V and 6 bases from J, with 16 bases between. Germline CDR1 SGHNT, CDR2 YYREEE (reference sequence). The CDR3 consists of 15 residues. CDR3 sequence: CASSSSGRAGNEQFF. The DNA of the CDR3 is TGTGCCAGCAGCTCGAGCGGCCGGGCGGGCAATGAGCAGTTCTTC.

The V and J genes are TRBV7-6 and TRBJ2-3; 15 positions match TRBD2. There are 17 residues in the CDR3. V was pared by 5 bases and J by 3 bases, with 6 bases of the junction left unmatched. Germline CDR1 SGHVS, CDR2 FNYEAQ. Written as DNA, the CDR3 is TGTGCCAGCAGCAAGGGACTAGCGGGGGGCTGGACAGATACGCAGTATTTT. It translates to CASSKGLAGGWTDTQYF.

This rearrangement joins TRBV19 to TRBJ2-2; TRBD1 aligns across 7 bases. Germline assignment: CDR1 LNHDA and CDR2 SQIVND (reference sequence). V lost 9 bases and J lost 6; bases outside the gene matches: 7. CDR3 length: 13 residues. This CDR3 is CASRWGQPGELFF. DNA of the CDR3: TGTGCCAGCCGGTGGGGACAGCCCGGGGAGCTGTTTTTT.

This rearrangement joins TRBV13 to TRBJ2-7; unclear D gene. The CDR3 contains 15 residues. V was shortened by 1 base and J by 5 bases, with 15 bases between the two germline ends. Germline assignment: CDR1 PRHDT and CDR2 FYEKMQ (reference sequence). DNA for the CDR3: TGTGCCAGCAGCTTAGTCGCCCGAGGCGGAGACGAGCAGTACTTC. Amino acid sequence: CASSLVARGGDEQYF.

The V call is TRBV7-9, the J call TRBJ1-3, with a weak D call TRBD1 (6 bases). The germline CDR1 and CDR2 sequences are SEHNR and FQNEAQ (reference sequence). This CDR3 is 16 amino acids long. The germline V and J ends were trimmed by 1 base and 3 bases, with 13 bases remaining between them. CDR3 region: CASSLGQVQDGNTIYF. The CDR3 nucleotides are TGTGCCAGCAGCTTAGGACAGGTGCAAGATGGAAACACCATATATTTT.

The chain is built from TRBV10-2 and TRBJ1-1, with 9 nucleotides matching TRBD1. Unmatched junction bases numbered 8, after V lost 7 bases and J lost 5 bases. Germline V gene lookup returns CDR1 WSHSY and CDR2 SAAADI. The CDR3 has 14 amino acids. This CDR3 is CASTPGQGGTEAFF. Here the CDR3 DNA reads TGCGCCAGCACCCCGGGACAGGGAGGGACTGAAGCTTTCTTT.

The V gene is TRBV27, the J gene TRBJ1-1; D gene unclear. V was trimmed by 4 bases and J by 5 bases, leaving 5 bases between them. Looked up from germline, CDR1 is MNHEY and CDR2 is SMNVEV (reference sequence). The CDR3 consists of 11 residues. In nucleotides, the CDR3 is TGTGCCAGCAGTTCTCTAACTGAAGCTTTCTTT. It translates to CASSSLTEAFF.

Regarding this clone: This same CDR3 is encoded by further DNA sequences in the sample. The chain links TRBV5-4 to TRBJ2-7; 9 bases match TRBD1. CDR3 length equals 14 residues. Germline assignment: CDR1 SGHNT and CDR2 YYREEE (reference sequence). V dropped 4 bases and J dropped 1; count of bases not matched to a gene: 3. The CDR3 here is CASSLGQGSYEQYF. The CDR3 bases are TGTGCCAGCAGCCTGGGACAGGGATCCTACGAGCAGTACTTC.

This clone is a singleton in its sample. The chain combines TRBV7-9 with TRBJ2-6; D may be TRBD1 (5 bases). Germline-derived CDR1 and CDR2 are SEHNR and FQNEAQ (reference sequence). Trimming took off 5 bases at V and 2 bases at J, with 10 bases between the two ends. The CDR3 covers 15 residues. The DNA for the CDR3 is TGTGCCAGCAGCGAATCAGGGACTGGGGCCAACGTCCTGACTTTC. Residues: CASSESGTGANVLTF.

The chain links TRBV7-9 to TRBJ2-2, with D perhaps matching TRBD1 (6 bases). Trimming took 2 bases from V and 7 from J, leaving 14 bases between them. The CDR3 runs 15 residues. Germline V gives CDR1 SEHNR, CDR2 FQNEAQ (reference sequence). As DNA, the CDR3 is TGTGCCAGCAGCTTATTGCAGGGGCTCGACGGGGAGCTGTTTTTT. It codes for CASSLLQGLDGELFF.

V usage is TRBV7-2 and J usage is TRBJ1-1; no clear D. The CDR3 extends over 16 amino acids. Germline values: CDR1 SGHTA, CDR2 FQGNSA. Trimming cost V 5 bases and J 1 base, with 17 bases left between them. CDR3 DNA: TGTGCCAGCAGCCCCCTGGCCGGAGCCAGGAACACTGAAGCTTTCTTT. This codes for CASSPLAGARNTEAFF.

J is TRBJ1-6 and V is TRBV27; D possibly corresponds to TRBD1 (5 bases). V was shortened by 8 bases and J by 2 bases, with 13 bases between the two germline ends. This CDR3 region has 15 residues. Germline CDR1 is MNHEY and CDR2 is SMNVEV (reference sequence). The CDR3 DNA sequence: TGTGCCAGCGCCCGGAGGGGAACCTATAATTCACCCCTCCACTTT. Translated, it gives CASARRGTYNSPLHF.

This clone was found once. V usage is TRBV3-1 (or the pseudogene TRBV3-2) and J usage is TRBJ2-7, with D perhaps matching TRBD2 (6 bases). Germline loops: CDR1 LGHDT, CDR2 YNNKEL (reference sequence). The CDR3 runs to 16 residues. Trimming left V 3 bases short and J 0 bases short, with 15 bases between. The CDR3 nucleotides are TGTGCCAGCAGCCACCCTAGCGCGCCGACCTCCTACGAGCAGTACTTC. Its protein product is CASSHPSAPTSYEQYF.

V gene TRBV5-4 combines with J gene TRBJ2-1; 10 positions match TRBD2. Germline CDR1 SGHNT, CDR2 YYREEE (reference sequence). The CDR3 spans 16 residues. J lost 7 bases, V lost 0 bases, and 7 bases had no gene match. CDR3 in DNA: TGTGCCAGCAGCTTGGGGGGGGCTAGCGGGAGAAATGAGCAGTTCTTC. Translating gives CASSLGGASGRNEQFF.

The V and J genes are TRBV10-1 and TRBJ2-7; D is unresolved. Germline assignment: CDR1 WNHNN and CDR2 SYGVQD (reference sequence). V gave up 2 bases and J gave up 5 bases, with 10 bases separating them. The CDR3 extends over 13 amino acids. CDR3 in DNA: TGCGCCAGCAGTGAGAATCAGTTGGACGAGCAGTACTTC. Translating gives CASSENQLDEQYF.

The chain joins TRBV9 to TRBJ2-7; possible D gene TRBD1, 6 bases. The germline CDR1 and CDR2 sequences are SGDLS and YYNGEE. Trimming took 4 bases from V and 0 from J, leaving 14 bases between them. The CDR3 contains 15 residues. The CDR3 loop reads CASSPRGGSSYEQYF. The CDR3, as DNA: TGTGCCAGCAGCCCCCGAGGGGGTTCCTCCTACGAGCAGTACTTC.